These T cell receptor beta chains were read from a single sample in a study of cytomegalovirus exposure and HLA in healthy donors. Measured with immunoSEQ multiplex PCR; TCRdb has only the in-frame clones, and not every one. Found here are about 160,000 clones, about 60% of them singletons; the top ten hold approximately 6.5%. Sequencing was done on a sample of PBMCs. All receptors derive from a woman in her fifties or sixties in good health and CMV-seropositive. The CDR3 runs from the conserved cysteine through the conserved F or W. Each record gives: CDR3 protein, CDR3 DNA, D gene, J gene, V gene, clone size. A D gene is named only where the DNA matches it firmly. Size values are once, few and many counts, or a class for expanded clones, and some rows have none.

CASSPSGSTDTQYF | TGTGCCAGCAGTCCGTCCGGGAGTACAGATACGCAGTATTTT | . | TRBJ2-3 | TRBV6-5 | few
CAWSVEDRVSFF | TGTGCCTGGAGTGTCGAGGACAGGGTGTCTTTCTTT | TRBD1 | TRBJ1-1 | TRBV30 | few
CASSLVRGGELFF | TGTGCCAGCAGCTTAGTCAGGGGCGGGGAGCTGTTTTTT | . | TRBJ2-2 | TRBV7-2 | .
CASRIAGGPGELFF | TGTGCCAGCAGAATAGCGGGAGGGCCGGGGGAGCTGTTTTTT | TRBD2 | TRBJ2-2 | TRBV6-5 | .
CASSLRASGRNEQFF | TGTGCCAGCAGTTTAAGGGCTAGCGGGAGGAATGAGCAGTTCTTC | TRBD2 | TRBJ2-1 | TRBV28 | .
CASSFVTSGSNEQFF | TGTGCCAGCAGTTTCGTCACTAGCGGGAGCAATGAGCAGTTCTTC | TRBD2 | TRBJ2-1 | TRBV28 | .
CAWSRGGENIQYF | TGTGCCTGGAGTAGGGGCGGTGAAAACATTCAGTACTTC | . | TRBJ2-4 | TRBV30 | .
CASSFTGGYGYTF | TGCGCCAGCAGCTTCACAGGGGGGTACGGCTACACCTTC | TRBD1 | TRBJ1-2 | TRBV5-1 | .
CASSSRRSQRVTGELFF | TGTGCCAGCAGCTCCCGCCGGTCGCAACGGGTCACCGGGGAGCTGTTTTTT | . | TRBJ2-2 | TRBV7-9 | .
CASCRTSGYNEQFF | TGTGCCAGCTGCCGGACTAGCGGTTACAATGAGCAGTTCTTC | TRBD2 | TRBJ2-1 | TRBV11-2 | .
CATSRDRRNTEAFF | TGTGCCACCAGCAGGGACAGGAGGAACACTGAAGCTTTCTTT | TRBD1 | TRBJ1-1 | TRBV15 | .
CASLPPTGRNQPQHF | TGTGCCAGCTTACCTCCGACAGGGCGCAATCAGCCCCAGCATTTT | TRBD1 | TRBJ1-5 | TRBV18 | once
CASSPFLAGTQYF | TGTGCCAGCAGCCCTTTTTTGGCGGGGACCCAGTACTTC | . | TRBJ2-5 | TRBV28 | few
CASSLGLAAYEQYF | TGTGCCAGCAGCCTCGGACTAGCGGCCTACGAGCAGTACTTC | TRBD2 | TRBJ2-7 | TRBV14 | .
CASSLSSGYEQYF | TGTGCCAGCAGTTTGTCTAGCGGCTACGAGCAGTACTTC | TRBD2 | TRBJ2-7 | TRBV28 | .
CASSFREAPYEQYF | TGTGCCAGCAGCTTTCGGGAAGCCCCCTACGAGCAGTACTTC | . | TRBJ2-7 | TRBV7-9 | .
CASSLVRAGGPSQETQYF | TGTGCCAGCAGCTTGGTTCGAGCGGGAGGGCCAAGCCAAGAGACCCAGTACTTC | TRBD2 | TRBJ2-5 | TRBV5-6 | .
CASSIWSSGLNEQFF | TGTGCCAGTAGTATATGGTCTAGCGGGCTTAATGAGCAGTTCTTC | TRBD2 | TRBJ2-1 | TRBV19 | .
CASSQDYDRLSEAFF | TGCGCCAGCAGCCAAGATTACGACAGGCTGTCTGAAGCTTTCTTT | . | TRBJ1-1 | TRBV4-1 | .
CASSSYHTGELFF | TGTGCCAGCAGCTCCTATCACACCGGGGAGCTGTTTTTT | . | TRBJ2-2 | TRBV7-3 | .
CASGLRGGYEQYF | TGTGCCAGCGGGCTGCGGGGGGGCTACGAGCAGTACTTC | TRBD2 | TRBJ2-7 | TRBV27 | .
CASSPGTSGSAGELFF | TGTGCCAGCAGCCCGGGGACTAGCGGGAGTGCCGGGGAGCTGTTTTTT | TRBD2 | TRBJ2-2 | TRBV9 | .
CASSLVGTGGYGYTF | TGTGCCAGCAGCTTAGTTGGGACAGGAGGCTATGGCTACACCTTC | TRBD1 | TRBJ1-2 | TRBV7-9 | .
CASRSGQIDQPQHF | TGTGCCAGCAGATCAGGACAGATCGATCAGCCCCAGCATTTT | . | TRBJ1-5 | TRBV28 | once
CASSLGGASYEQYF | TGTGCCAGCAGCTTAGGGGGCGCCAGCTACGAGCAGTACTTC | . | TRBJ2-7 | TRBV7-2 | .
CASSQTGFGNTIYF | TGTGCCAGCAGCCAGACGGGGTTTGGAAACACCATATATTTT | . | TRBJ1-3 | TRBV4-2 | .
CASSWDTSTDTQYF | TGTGCCAGCAGTTGGGACACTAGCACAGATACGCAGTATTTT | . | TRBJ2-3 | TRBV6-6 | few
CASSYLGGSGTDTQYF | TGTGCCAGCAGTTACTTAGGCGGGAGTGGAACAGATACGCAGTATTTT | TRBD2 | TRBJ2-3 | TRBV6-6 | few